The rows below give T cell receptor beta chains drawn from one sample of a study of blood T cell repertoires in COVID-19. TCRdb's copy holds only in-frame clones and misses some; the assay was immunoSEQ multiplex PCR. The table records 120,000 or so clones, approximately 90% of them present only once. The sample taken for sequencing was peripheral blood. The receptors stem from a human donor in a cohort sampled during active COVID-19. CDR3s leave out the opening cysteine and the closing phenylalanine or tryptophan.

v_gene,len,CDR3aa
TRBV20-1,15,SASEFGQGQGFQPQH
TRBV6-5,13,ASRPPAHRANEQF
TRBV6-2/TRBV6-3,10,ASSYWGGEQY
TRBV15,11,ATSSGGPYGYT
TRBV28,12,ASTRTGRAYEQY
TRBV27,12,ASSLYMTGSEAF
TRBV3-1/TRBV3-2,14,ASSQDGGQGTYEQY
TRBV5-1,15,ASSPGTSGGLTDTQY
TRBV6-1,16,ASSENPGTGLAGYEQY
TRBV7-6,13,ASSLDQGLTYEQY
TRBV10-1,16,ASSGSGTGGLLLEEQY
TRBV5-1,12,ASSTGTQKETQY
TRBV3-1/TRBV3-2,14,ASSPGAETGLYEQY
TRBV4-1,11,ASSPGQTYEQY
TRBV29-1,13,SVYRLAGGTYEQY
TRBV2,12,ASNPGTGSYEQY
TRBV19,14,ASSIGGFGNWHEQY
TRBV6-1,15,ASSEAYGGIAKNIQY
TRBV10-3,13,AISESGRGNYGYT
TRBV4-1,13,ASSQEIQASYEQY
TRBV6-5,11,ASSYSLRGKLF
TRBV6-1,14,ASSDEAGGAYNEQF
TRBV28,10,ASRLSLREQF
TRBV12-3/TRBV12-4,10,ASSTSAYEQY